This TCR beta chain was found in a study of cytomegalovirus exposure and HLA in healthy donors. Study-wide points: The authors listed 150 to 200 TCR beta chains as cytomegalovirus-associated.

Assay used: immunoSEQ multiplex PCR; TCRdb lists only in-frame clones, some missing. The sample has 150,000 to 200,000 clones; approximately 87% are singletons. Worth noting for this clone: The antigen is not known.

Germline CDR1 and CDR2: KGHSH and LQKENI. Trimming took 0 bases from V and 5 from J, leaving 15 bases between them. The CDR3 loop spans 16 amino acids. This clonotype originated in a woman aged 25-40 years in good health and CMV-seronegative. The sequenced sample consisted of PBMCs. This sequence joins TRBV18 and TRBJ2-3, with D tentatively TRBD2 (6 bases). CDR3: CASSPPEGSSLDTQYF. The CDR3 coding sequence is TGTGCCAGCTCACCACCGGAGGGTAGCAGTCTAGATACGCAGTATTTT.